In this sample, the clone carrying this TCR beta chain turned up a few times. Regarding time point: patch test 3, about 24 weeks after DPC sensitization. Sample treatment: therapeutic diphenylcyclopropenone sensitization with weekly scalp DPC. The sample is drawn from a study of human T cells and chemical hapten exposure. Each CDR3 protein is one row after TCRdb ran MiXCR on the RACE reads. The sample has 50,000 to 75,000 distinct CDR3 sequences; about 11% are singletons. V was pared by 6 bases and J by 1 base, with 7 bases of the junction left unmatched. The CDR3 is made up of 17 amino acids. The germline V gene has CDR1 SGHTA and CDR2 FQGTGA.

The chain combines TRBV7-3 with TRBJ2-6; TRBD1 matches 9 bases. Here the sequenced sample was whole blood, taken in connection with sensitization to the hapten diphenylcyclopropenone (DPC). This receptor was obtained from a woman aged 25 to 39 with alopecia areata. Some clones in this sample may be carry-over from other donors' samples. DNA of the CDR3: TGTGCCAGCAGTTCCGGGACAGGGTTTTCTGGGGCCAACGTCCTGACTTTC. This encodes CASSSGTGFSGANVLTF.